These 15 T cell receptor beta chains originate from one sample sequenced in a study of PD-1 blockade in classical Hodgkin lymphoma. Time point denoted: newly diagnosed, previously untreated cHL patient sample. The method was immunoSEQ multiplex PCR; TCRdb's version includes in-frame clones alone and lacks a portion of them. The sample holds tens of thousands of clones; 93% are singletons and the top ten take roughly 2.6%. Sequencing was carried out using peripheral blood mononuclear cells (PBMCs). These receptor sequences come from a human donor with classical Hodgkin lymphoma.

The chain joins TRBV6-6 to TRBJ1-2, with unresolved D. The V gene's germline CDR1 is MNHNY and CDR2 SVGAGI (reference sequence). Trimming shortened V by 7 bases and J by 3 bases, and 12 bases separated the two germline ends. There are 13 residues in the CDR3. CDR3 sequence: CASNLEEDYGYTF. The CDR3 DNA is TGTGCCAGCAACTTAGAGGAGGACTATGGCTACACCTTC.

This chain uses TRBV13 with TRBJ2-7; 15 bases are shared with TRBD2. The V segment lost 3 bases and the J segment 12 bases; nucleotides outside the gene matches: 6. This CDR3 comprises 14 residues. The germline V gene encodes CDR1 PRHDT and CDR2 FYEKMQ (reference sequence). The chain's CDR3 is CASSFGLAGGHAYF. For the CDR3, the DNA is TGTGCCAGCAGCTTCGGACTAGCGGGGGGGCATGCGTACTTC. Using reference TRBV13 and TRBJ2-7 for the parts outside the CDR3, the full variable domain is AAGVIQSPRHLIKEKRETATLKCYPIPRHDTVYWYQQGPGQDPQFLISFYEKMQSDKGSIPDRFSAQQFSDYHSELNMSSLELGDSALYFCASSFGLAGGHAYFGPGTRLTVT.

By its share, this clone is medium-sized. The CDR3 reads CASSLSRPDTQYF. For the CDR3, the DNA is TGTGCCAGCAGTTTAAGCCGACCAGATACGCAGTATTTT. The chain links TRBV27 to TRBJ2-3; D gene ambiguous. V was shortened by 2 bases and J by 4 bases, with 7 bases between the two germline ends. The CDR3 has 13 residues. The germline V gene encodes CDR1 MNHEY and CDR2 SMNVEV (reference sequence).

The V and J genes are TRBV28 and TRBJ1-5; D gene unclear. The germline V gene encodes CDR1 MDHEN and CDR2 SYDVKM. V gave up 3 bases and J gave up 7 bases, with 7 bases separating them. This CDR3 is 12 amino acids long. The CDR3 region has the DNA TGTGCCAGCAGTTTCAAAAGGCAGCCCCAGCATTTT. As protein: CASSFKRQPQHF.

This chain uses TRBV5-4 with TRBJ1-1; D gene uncertain. The CDR3 sequence is 13 residues long. The V gene lost 2 bases and the J gene lost 3 bases, with 8 bases spanning the gap. Germline CDR1 SGHNT, CDR2 YYREEE (reference sequence). The CDR3 reads CASSFFRDTEAFF. CDR3 in DNA: TGTGCCAGCAGCTTTTTCCGCGACACTGAAGCTTTCTTT.

The chain has TRBV7-8 and TRBJ1-2, with D perhaps matching TRBD1 (6 bases). The CDR3 loop spans 17 amino acids. V was shortened by 5 bases and J by 2 bases, with 21 bases between the two germline ends. The germline CDR1 and CDR2 sequences are SGHVS and FQNEAQ. The CDR3 coding sequence is TGTGCCAGCAGCCCCTGGGGAGGGGGGACCTGGAACTATGGCTACACCTTC. Encoded protein: CASSPWGGGTWNYGYTF. Supplemented by reference TRBV7-8 and TRBJ1-2, the full variable domain reads GAGVSQSPRYKVAKRGQDVALRCDPISGHVSLFWYQQALGQGPEFLTYFQNEAQLDKSGLPSDRFFAERPEGSVSTLKIQRTQQEDSAVYLCASSPWGGGTWNYGYTFGSGTRLTVV.

Here the CDR3 reads CASSVAGGLRDTQYF. The CDR3 DNA is TGTGCCAGCAGCGTAGCGGGGGGCCTCCGGGATACGCAGTATTTT. The J gene is TRBJ2-3, the V gene TRBV9, with D perhaps TRBD2 (7 bases). In germline, CDR1 is SGDLS, CDR2 YYNGEE. The CDR3 covers 15 residues. Deletions cut 0 bases from V and 6 bases from J, with 14 bases between.

This chain uses TRBV5-1 with TRBJ1-1; D gene uncertain. The CDR3 contains 16 residues. V was clipped by 6 bases and J by 4 bases, with 22 bases between them. Germline CDR1 is SGHRS and CDR2 is YFSETQ. The CDR3 sequence is CASKVFGELGLTEAFF. Here the CDR3 DNA reads TGCGCCAGCAAGGTCTTTGGCGAATTAGGCCTCACTGAAGCTTTCTTT.

V usage is TRBV5-4 and J usage is TRBJ1-1; the match to TRBD1 covers 10 bases. The germline CDR1 and CDR2 sequences are SGHNT and YYREEE (reference sequence). The J segment lost 3 bases and the V segment lost 4 bases, leaving 12 bases of the junction unmatched. The CDR3 is 17 residues long. This chain's CDR3 is CASSPRSPGTGDTEAFF. Written as DNA, the CDR3 is TGTGCCAGCAGCCCACGGAGCCCGGGGACAGGGGACACTGAAGCTTTCTTT.

This clone was detected only once. The V and J genes are TRBV28 and TRBJ1-1, with 8 bases identical to TRBD1. The CDR3 totals 14 residues. Trimming cost V 11 bases and J 5 bases; bases outside gene matches: 13. Germline lookup yields CDR1 MDHEN and CDR2 SYDVKM. The CDR3 region has the DNA TGTGCCGGCCGGGGCCCAGGGGGCTTTACTGAAGCTTTCTTT. Its protein is CAGRGPGGFTEAFF.

V gene TRBV5-6 combines with J gene TRBJ2-6, with D hard to call. The V end was cut by 0 bases, the J end by 4 bases, with 11 bases between. Germline CDR1 SGHDT, CDR2 YYEEEE. CDR3 length: 16 residues. CDR3 DNA: TGTGCCAGCAGCTTGGACATCGGTACCGGGGCCAACGTCCTGACTTTC. Protein product: CASSLDIGTGANVLTF.

The chain is built from TRBV5-4 and TRBJ2-5; the D gene could be TRBD1 or TRBD2 (5 bases each). CDR1 and CDR2 from the germline V gene are SGHNT and YYREEE (reference sequence). The CDR3 is 14 amino acids. V lost 3 bases to trimming and J lost 7 bases, with 16 bases between them. CDR3 protein: CASSSAGAEGTQYF. The CDR3, as DNA: TGTGCCAGCAGCTCAGCCGGGGCAGAAGGGACCCAGTACTTC.

The chain links TRBV7-2 to TRBJ1-5; D is uncertain. CDR3 size: 13 residues. Germline lookup yields CDR1 SGHTA and CDR2 FQGNSA. V gave up 5 bases and J gave up 4 bases, with 9 bases separating them. The CDR3 here is CASSPGRNQPQHF. CDR3 coding DNA: TGTGCCAGCAGCCCGGGGAGGAATCAGCCCCAGCATTTT.

This clone appeared a single time. The chain is built from TRBV15 and TRBJ2-7; perhaps D is TRBD1 or TRBD2 (5 bases each). The CDR3 has 15 residues. Deletions cut 0 bases from V and 9 bases from J, with 18 bases between. The V gene's germline CDR1 is LNHNV and CDR2 YYDKDF (reference sequence). The DNA of the CDR3 is TGTGCCACCAGCAGAGACCCCCAGGGCGGGTTAGGGCAGTACTTC. It encodes CATSRDPQGGLGQYF.

The rearrangement uses TRBV2 and TRBJ2-3; the match to TRBD2 covers 9 bases. Germline assignment: CDR1 SNHLY and CDR2 FYNNEI. V trimming: 1 base; J trimming: 4 bases; junction bases outside the gene matches: 9. The CDR3 has 17 residues. The CDR3 region is CASSEDVWRGGPDTQYF. CDR3 DNA sequence: TGTGCCAGCAGTGAAGACGTTTGGCGGGGGGGCCCAGATACGCAGTATTTT. Combining the CDR3 with reference TRBV2 and TRBJ2-3 gives the whole variable domain EPEVTQTPSHQVTQMGQEVILRCVPISNHLYFYWYRQILGQKVEFLVSFYNNEISEKSEIFDDQFSVERPDGSNFTLKIRSTKLEDSAMYFCASSEDVWRGGPDTQYFGPGTRLTVL.